Sequencing of this TCR beta chain was carried out in a study of human T cells and chemical hapten exposure. Overall study results and limits: Patch test score was positively correlated with the counts of TCRs that had expanded at PT1.

Worth noting for this clonotype: Its target is unknown.

Time point: patch test 2, 6 weeks after DPC sensitization. Treatment noted: therapeutic diphenylcyclopropenone sensitization with weekly scalp DPC. The study extracted total RNA from unfractionated whole blood. Non-pregnant alopecia patients aged 18 to 70, suitable for DPC therapy. The CDR3 loop spans 14 amino acids. Trimming removed 8 bases at V and 3 bases at J, with 17 bases between. The germline CDR1 and CDR2 sequences are GTSNPN and SVGIG (reference sequence). TCRdb reprocessed the RACE reads via MiXCR and lists one record per CDR3 protein. Of tens of thousands of distinct CDR3 sequences listed, 9.5% to 10% were seen once; the top ten hold 13% to 15%.

V is TRBV30 and J is TRBJ2-1; TRBD1 is a possible D gene (7 bases). Material: whole blood, obtained in connection with sensitization to the hapten diphenylcyclopropenone (DPC). The receptor was derived from a young woman with alopecia areata. Some clones in this sample may be carry-over from other donors' samples. CDR3 protein: CAGTGTADYNEQFF. The CDR3 DNA reads TGTGCCGGGACTGGGACAGCGGACTACAATGAGCAGTTCTTC.